This T cell receptor beta chain was obtained from a study of blood T cell repertoires in COVID-19. Turning to the study itself: The United States, Italy and Spain supplied acute and convalescent COVID-19 samples.

CDR3 length: 19 amino acids. Germline lookup yields CDR1 SGDLS and CDR2 YYNGEE. The trim removed 3 bases at V and 0 bases at J, leaving 8 bases unmatched. Profiling relied on immunoSEQ multiplex PCR, and the TCRdb table lists in-frame clones only, not all of them. The table records a few hundred thousand clones, 65% to 90% of them present only once. This clone was counted only a few times. The sample comprised PBMCs or T cells enriched from blood (not recorded which). The chain employs TRBV9 and TRBJ2-2; 13 bases fit TRBD2. The receptor comes from a middle-aged woman with acute COVID-19. For the CDR3, the DNA is TGTGCCAGCAGCGGAGAACCGGGACTAGCGGGGTCGAACACCGGGGAGCTGTTTTTT. This encodes CASSGEPGLAGSNTGELFF.